These 32 T cell receptor beta chains originate from one sample sequenced in a study of regulatory T cells in long-lasting Graves disease. TCR beta libraries were built with iRepertoire HTBI primers and Arm-PCR of CDR3 regions. TCRdb processed the multiplex PCR reads anew with MiXCR; each CDR3 protein has one entry. The sample lists 700,000 or so distinct CDR3 sequences, about 32% seen once, with 35% to 55% in the top ten. Documented time point: persistent/refractory GD, antithyroid drugs over 5 years with positive TRAb. The TCR library was made from RNA extracted from PBMCs. The specimen was peripheral blood mononuclear cells (PBMCs), collected when the disease was refractory, from a patient treated with antithyroid drugs. These receptor sequences come from a female donor with Graves disease.

The J gene is TRBJ1-4, the V gene TRBV20-1; D not resolved. The ends were cut back, 6 bases at V and 4 bases at J, with 18 bases in the middle. Per the germline V gene, CDR1 is DFQATT and CDR2 is SNEGSKA (reference sequence). The CDR3 length is 15 residues. CDR3 sequence reads: CSAAHSHRSNEKLFF. The CDR3 nucleotides read TGCAGTGCCGCTCACTCTCACCGGAGTAATGAAAAACTGTTTTTT.

The rearrangement uses TRBV5-1 and TRBJ1-5; weak D call: TRBD1 (6 bases). CDR1 and CDR2 (germline): SGHRS, YFSETQ. The CDR3 has 13 amino acids. The ends were cut back, 3 bases at V and 8 bases at J, with 12 bases in the middle. CDR3 residues: CASSSEGGKPQHF. CDR3 DNA sequence: TGCGCCAGCAGCTCCGAGGGGGGAAAGCCCCAGCATTTT.

This clonotype was observed a handful of times. This chain links TRBV11-1 with TRBJ2-2, with TRBD2 matching 7 bases. CDR3 length: 16 amino acids. The trim removed 3 bases at V and 6 bases at J, leaving 10 bases unmatched. Looked up from germline, CDR1 is SGHAT and CDR2 is FQDESV (reference sequence). The CDR3 region is CASSFLFGRESGELFF. The CDR3 bases are TGTGCCAGCAGCTTCCTCTTTGGGCGGGAGTCCGGGGAGCTGTTTTTT.

The chain recombines TRBV3-1 with TRBJ2-1; the match to TRBD2 covers 10 bases. The CDR3 is 15 amino acids. The junction had 6 bases not matched to a gene; V was cut back by 4 bases and J by 6 bases. Germline CDR1 LGHDT, CDR2 YNNKEL (reference sequence). CDR3 amino acids: CASSPAGLAFNEQFF. Here the CDR3 DNA reads TGTGCCAGCAGCCCCGCGGGACTAGCGTTCAATGAGCAGTTCTTC.

The chain carries TRBV30 and TRBJ1-2; D is unresolved. This CDR3 contains 11 residues. CDR1 and CDR2 (germline): GTSNPN, SVGIG (reference sequence). Trimming pared 1 base from V and 7 bases from J, leaving 7 bases between. The CDR3 bases are TGTGCCTGGAGTGGCGGGTCTGGCTACACCTTC. Translation: CAWSGGSGYTF.

This chain connects TRBV20-1 to TRBJ2-5, with 11 nucleotides matching TRBD2. V was pared by 5 bases and J by 4 bases, with 3 bases of the junction left unmatched. CDR3 length equals 13 residues. Germline loops: CDR1 DFQATT, CDR2 SNEGSKA (reference sequence). The CDR3 region is CSAYSGRGETQYF. CDR3 bases: TGCAGTGCTTATAGCGGGAGGGGAGAGACCCAGTACTTC.

The table lists this clonotype with many counts. The CDR3 sequence: CASSFSGTYQETQYF. CDR3 DNA sequence: TGTGCCAGCAGTTTTAGCGGGACCTACCAAGAGACCCAGTACTTC. The V gene is TRBV12-3 or TRBV12-4, the J gene TRBJ2-5; 8 bases are shared with TRBD2. This CDR3 has 15 residues. J was trimmed by 0 bases and V by 3 bases; bases with no gene match: 3.

This clonotype has at least ten counts. This rearrangement joins TRBV11-2 to TRBJ2-5, with 7 bases identical to TRBD2. Trimming at V came to 2 bases and at J to 5 bases, leaving 8 bases not matched to a gene. The CDR3 has 15 amino acids. Germline loops: CDR1 SGHAT, CDR2 FQNNGV. CDR3 sequence reads: CASSLLGGSGETQYF. Written as DNA, the CDR3 is TGTGCCAGCAGCTTATTGGGCGGGAGTGGTGAGACCCAGTACTTC.

This clonotype was seen only a few times. The chain combines TRBV20-1 with TRBJ2-5, with TRBD2 matching over 12 bases. V shed 8 bases, J shed 7 bases, and the junction held 17 bases outside the gene matches. The germline V gene has CDR1 DFQATT and CDR2 SNEGSKA (reference sequence). This CDR3 region has 16 residues. DNA for the CDR3: TGCAGTTCTCGTACTAGCGGGAGGCCACCGGCTGGGACCCAGTACTTC. It is translated as CSSRTSGRPPAGTQYF.

V and J are TRBV30 and TRBJ1-2; weak D call: TRBD1 (5 bases). Germline CDR1 and CDR2: GTSNPN and SVGIG (reference sequence). This CDR3 has 14 amino acids. V was pared by 5 bases and J by 3 bases, with 16 bases between. The CDR3 here is CAWATPGRDYGYTF. The CDR3 nucleotides read TGTGCCTGGGCCACCCCGGGGCGGGACTATGGCTACACCTTC.

The chain joins TRBV19 to TRBJ1-4; D gene uncertain. This CDR3 contains 15 residues. Germline CDR1 reads LNHDA; CDR2 reads SQIVND (reference sequence). Trimming took 5 bases from V and 7 from J, leaving 17 bases between them. CDR3 in amino acids: CASSSTGLLSEKLFF. The DNA for the CDR3 is TGTGCCAGTAGTTCAACCGGGCTCTTGAGTGAAAAACTGTTTTTT.

This clonotype came up many times. The CDR3 reads CASSLDTGNYGYTF. The CDR3 DNA follows: TGCGCCAGCAGCTTGGATACAGGGAACTATGGCTACACCTTC. V gene TRBV5-1 combines with J gene TRBJ1-2, with D possibly being TRBD1 (6 bases). Germline V CDR1 and CDR2: SGHRS, YFSETQ. Between the trimmed V and J ends, which lost 0 bases and 2 bases, there was a span of 8 bases. The CDR3 sequence is 14 residues long.

This chain links TRBV19 with TRBJ2-2, with no clear D. The germline CDR1 and CDR2 sequences are LNHDA and SQIVND (reference sequence). The germline V and J ends were trimmed by 3 bases and 4 bases, with 6 bases remaining between them. The CDR3 contains 13 residues. CDR3 protein: CASSISVTGELFF. As DNA, the CDR3 is TGTGCCAGTAGTATTTCGGTCACCGGGGAGCTGTTTTTT.

This clonotype was recorded many times. V gene TRBV2 combines with J gene TRBJ1-2; 9 bases match TRBD1. V lost 5 bases and J lost 8; bases outside the gene matches: 6. Germline V gene lookup returns CDR1 SNHLY and CDR2 FYNNEI. The CDR3 loop spans 13 amino acids. The CDR3, as DNA: TGTGCCAGCAGTCCCGGGACAGGGCCCGGCTACACCTTC. This sequence encodes CASSPGTGPGYTF. The whole variable domain, remainder taken from reference TRBV2 and TRBJ1-2, is EPEVTQTPSHQVTQMGQEVILRCVPISNHLYFYWYRQILGQKVEFLVSFYNNEISEKSEIFDDQFSVERPDGSNFTLKIRSTKLEDSAMYFCASSPGTGPGYTFGSGTRLTVV.

There are a few counts of this clonotype. This chain joins TRBV10-2 and TRBJ1-2; TRBD1 might be the D (5 bases). This CDR3 contains 14 residues. Trimming took off 0 bases at V and 2 bases at J, with 7 bases between the two ends. The germline CDR1 and CDR2 sequences are WSHSY and SAAADI. The CDR3 coding sequence is TGCGCCAGCAGTGAGTCCTGGGGGAACTATGGCTACACCTTC. It codes for CASSESWGNYGYTF.

The chain carries TRBV5-1 and TRBJ2-2; tentatively, D is TRBD1 (5 bases). Trimming left V 4 bases short and J 6 bases short, with 19 bases between. CDR3 length equals 16 residues. Germline loops: CDR1 SGHRS, CDR2 YFSETQ. In DNA form, the CDR3 reads TGCGCCAGCAGCCCACGGTTGACCCAGGGCCCCGGGGAGCTGTTTTTT. Its protein is CASSPRLTQGPGELFF. The variable domain in full, completed from reference TRBV5-1 and TRBJ2-2, reads KAGVTQTPRYLIKTRGQQVTLSCSPISGHRSVSWYQQTPGQGLQFLFEYFSETQRNKGNFPGRFSGRQFSNSRSEMNVSTLELGDSALYLCASSPRLTQGPGELFFGEGSRLTVL.

This clonotype appeared many times. The rearrangement links TRBV3-1 to TRBJ1-2, with D hard to call. Trimming shortened V by 3 bases and J by 7 bases, and 15 bases separated the two germline ends. The CDR3 is 14 amino acids. Germline V gene sequence: CDR1 LGHDT, CDR2 YNNKEL (reference sequence). This chain's CDR3 is CASSHTVGLAGYTF. As DNA, the CDR3 is TGTGCCAGCAGCCACACCGTAGGCTTGGCTGGCTACACCTTC.

V gene TRBV11-3 combines with J gene TRBJ2-7; possible D gene TRBD2, 6 bases. V was trimmed by 9 bases and J by 0 bases, leaving 15 bases between them. Germline-derived CDR1 and CDR2 are SGHNT and YENEEA. The CDR3 totals 14 residues. CDR3 region: CASSTSGCSYEQYF. CDR3 nucleotides: TGTGCCAGTTCAACCAGCGGGTGCTCCTACGAGCAGTACTTC.

Only a few counts were recorded for this clonotype. The genes are TRBV6-5 and TRBJ1-6, with a tentative D call TRBD1 (5 bases). The CDR3 totals 12 residues. CDR1 MNHEY and CDR2 SVGAGI come from the germline V gene. The V end was cut by 3 bases, the J end by 9 bases, with 6 bases between. The CDR3 here is CASSYQGSPLHF. The CDR3 DNA sequence: TGTGCCAGCAGTTATCAGGGTTCACCCCTCCACTTT.

The chain recombines TRBV10-3 with TRBJ1-6; a weak D match, TRBD1 (5 bases). The ends were cut back, 10 bases at V and 5 bases at J, with 12 bases in the middle. CDR3 length: 13 residues. Per germline, CDR1 ENHRY and CDR2 SYGVKD. The CDR3 loop is CATQTEHNSPLHF. The CDR3, as DNA: TGTGCCACCCAGACAGAGCATAATTCACCCCTCCACTTT.

V is TRBV12-3 or TRBV12-4 and J is TRBJ2-7; possible D gene TRBD2, 6 bases. V was pared by 5 bases and J by 2 bases, with 25 bases between. The CDR3 has 18 residues. CDR3 nucleotides: TGTGCCAGCAGTCCCCTTTCCCGGTTGGCGGGACTCACCTACGAGCAGTACTTC. Translating gives CASSPLSRLAGLTYEQYF.

The genes are TRBV11-2 and TRBJ2-3, with 15 bases fitting TRBD2. Trimming took 4 bases from V and 4 from J; bases not matched to a gene: 6. Germline V gene sequence: CDR1 SGHAT, CDR2 FQNNGV. The CDR3 sequence is 17 residues long. In DNA form, the CDR3 reads TGTGCCAGCAGCTCGCGGACTAGCGGGAGGGCTGCAGATACGCAGTATTTT. This translates into CASSSRTSGRAADTQYF.

V is TRBV9 and J is TRBJ1-1; TRBD1 aligns across 7 bases. The germline gives CDR1 SGDLS, CDR2 YYNGEE. Trimming at V came to 3 bases and at J to 1 base, leaving 6 bases not matched to a gene. The CDR3 length is 15 residues. CDR3 sequence reads: CASSAHRGRNTEAFF. The DNA for the CDR3 is TGTGCCAGCAGCGCTCACAGGGGTAGGAACACTGAAGCTTTCTTT.

The chain carries TRBV20-1 and TRBJ1-5; D gene uncertain. Trimming took off 3 bases at V and 0 bases at J, with 9 bases between the two ends. Germline CDR1 DFQATT, CDR2 SNEGSKA (reference sequence). The CDR3 contains 14 residues. The CDR3 loop reads CSASTTYSNQPQHF. CDR3 nucleotide sequence: TGCAGTGCTAGTACCACCTATAGCAATCAGCCCCAGCATTTT.

This clonotype was detected a few times. The chain employs TRBV6-1 and TRBJ2-7; D may be TRBD1 (6 bases). The germline V gene has CDR1 MNHNS and CDR2 SASEGT. Trimming removed 6 bases at V and 5 bases at J, with 20 bases between. This CDR3 comprises 15 residues. CDR3 DNA: TGTGCCAGCAGGGGCCGGGACAAGGCCTACCACGAGCAGTACTTC. It yields the protein CASRGRDKAYHEQYF.

J is TRBJ2-5 and V is TRBV19; TRBD1 matches 10 bases. This CDR3 contains 16 residues. Germline assignment: CDR1 LNHDA and CDR2 SQIVND (reference sequence). Losses at the gene ends were 2 bases for V and 2 bases for J; bases not matched to a gene: 5. The chain's CDR3 is CASSISGQGEQETQYF. CDR3 DNA: TGTGCCAGTAGTATATCCGGACAGGGGGAGCAAGAGACCCAGTACTTC.

V and J are TRBV12-3 or TRBV12-4 and TRBJ2-1; maybe TRBD2 (6 bases). The CDR3 has 15 residues. Trimming removed 7 bases from V and 5 bases from J, with 18 bases in between. CDR3 DNA: TGTGCCAGCACCAATAGCGGCGGTTTCCACAATGAGCAGTTCTTC. Encoded protein: CASTNSGGFHNEQFF.

V gene TRBV7-8 combines with J gene TRBJ1-5, with D possibly matching TRBD1 (5 bases). Germline V gives CDR1 SGHVS, CDR2 FQNEAQ. Trimming removed 3 bases from V and 11 bases from J, with 26 bases in between. The CDR3 runs to 17 residues. The CDR3 region has the DNA TGTGCCAGCAGCTTTAGTACCGCCGTAGAGGGGATCATGACCCAGCATTTT. It specifies CASSFSTAVEGIMTQHF.

This clonotype was recorded many times. This chain links TRBV20-1 with TRBJ2-7, with D unresolved. CDR1 is DFQATT and CDR2 is SNEGSKA in the germline V gene (reference sequence). Trimming removed 3 bases at V and 3 bases at J, with 15 bases between. CDR3 length: 14 amino acids. As DNA, the CDR3 is TGCAGTGCTAGCCCCATGACGGTTCGCTACGAGCAGTACTTC. Its protein product is CSASPMTVRYEQYF.

This clonotype was seen a handful of times. This chain links TRBV30 with TRBJ2-7, with TRBD1 identical over 7 bases. This CDR3 comprises 11 residues. The germline V gene has CDR1 GTSNPN and CDR2 SVGIG (reference sequence). V trimming: 7 bases; J trimming: 2 bases; junction bases outside the gene matches: 2. CDR3 bases: TGTGCCTCAGACAGGGCCTACGAGCAGTACTTC. The encoded protein is CASDRAYEQYF.

This clonotype was counted at least ten times. The chain uses TRBV25-1 and TRBJ1-1, with TRBD1 as a possible D gene (6 bases). The CDR3 has 13 residues. Trimming took off 0 bases at V and 10 bases at J, with 12 bases between the two ends. From germline, CDR1 is MGHDK and CDR2 SYGVNS. As DNA, the CDR3 is TGTGCCAGCAGTGAATATGGGGGGCGACTAGCTTTCTTT. It codes for CASSEYGGRLAFF. The full variable domain, completed using reference TRBV25-1 and TRBJ1-1, is EADIYQTPRYLVIGTGKKITLECSQTMGHDKMYWYQQDPGMELHLIHYSYGVNSTEKGDLSSESTVSRIRTEHFPLTLESARPSHTSQYLCASSEYGGRLAFFGQGTRLTVV.

This clonotype was observed a single time. The V call is TRBV25-1, the J call TRBJ2-7; 11 bases line up with TRBD1. The J segment lost 5 bases and the V segment lost 3 bases, leaving 9 bases of the junction unmatched. The CDR3 has 16 residues. Germline-derived CDR1 and CDR2 are MGHDK and SYGVNS. In DNA, the CDR3 is TGTGCCAGCAGTGAGTTGCCGGGACAGGGGGGTGACGAGCAGTACTTC. It is translated as CASSELPGQGGDEQYF.